This record looks at one T cell receptor beta chain sequence and its context. These data originate in a study of control samples from healthy donors and cancer patients. Germline values: CDR1 MNHNY, CDR2 SVGAGI (reference sequence). The CDR3 runs 21 residues. The junction had 23 bases not matched to a gene; V was cut back by 6 bases and J by 0 bases. Assay used: immunoSEQ multiplex PCR; TCRdb lists only in-frame clones, some missing. This table holds about 51,000 clones, roughly nine tenths found once. The sequence was collected from a man aged 35 to 55 with colorectal cancer. The sequencing input was PBMCs. The chain couples TRBV6-6 to TRBJ2-1; 7 positions agree with TRBD1. CDR3: CASSGITIAGGYDSSYNEQFF. The CDR3 DNA sequence: TGTGCCAGCAGCGGAATAACCATTGCAGGGGGATACGATTCCTCCTACAATGAGCAGTTCTTC.